This T cell receptor beta chain stems from a study of PD-L1 blockade in urothelial cancer. TCRdb's copy holds only in-frame clones and misses some; the assay was immunoSEQ multiplex PCR. The sample includes under 100,000 clones, over 80% of them seen just once. The CDR3 is 16 residues long. Germline assignment: CDR1 MNHNS and CDR2 SASEGT. V lost 1 base and J lost 0; bases outside the gene matches: 5. The TCR sequence derives from a man between 70 and 80 years old with urothelial cancer. Material: PBMCs, obtained around atezolizumab (anti-PD-L1) treatment. The V call is TRBV6-1, the J call TRBJ2-7; 8 nucleotides agree with TRBD2. CDR3 in amino acids: CASSEGLARSSYEQYF. CDR3 in DNA: TGTGCCAGCAGTGAAGGACTAGCGCGCAGCTCCTACGAGCAGTACTTC.